This note documents a single T cell receptor beta chain sequence. CDR1 is MGHRA and CDR2 is YSYEKL in the germline V gene. The V end lost 4 bases, the J end lost 0 bases, and 10 bases lay between the germline ends. CDR3 length equals 15 residues. Treatment indicated: oral pan-JAK inhibitor, 5-10 mg twice daily. This record belongs to a study of CD8+ T cells in alopecia areata. The sequencing template was cDNA reverse transcribed from extracted RNA. Sequencing was performed with immunoSEQ multiplex PCR; in TCRdb, only in-frame clones are kept and a portion is missing. Among some 130,000 clones, more than 45% were seen once, and the ten largest hold 0.46%.

The material sequenced was CD4+ T cells sorted from blood, taken at week 4, from a patient treated with tofacitinib. The sequence was obtained from a human donor with alopecia areata. The chain has TRBV4-1 and TRBJ1-3; the D is unclear. CDR3 loop: CASSPLGLSGNTIYF. CDR3 bases: TGCGCCAGCAGCCCCCTGGGTCTCTCTGGAAACACCATATATTTT.